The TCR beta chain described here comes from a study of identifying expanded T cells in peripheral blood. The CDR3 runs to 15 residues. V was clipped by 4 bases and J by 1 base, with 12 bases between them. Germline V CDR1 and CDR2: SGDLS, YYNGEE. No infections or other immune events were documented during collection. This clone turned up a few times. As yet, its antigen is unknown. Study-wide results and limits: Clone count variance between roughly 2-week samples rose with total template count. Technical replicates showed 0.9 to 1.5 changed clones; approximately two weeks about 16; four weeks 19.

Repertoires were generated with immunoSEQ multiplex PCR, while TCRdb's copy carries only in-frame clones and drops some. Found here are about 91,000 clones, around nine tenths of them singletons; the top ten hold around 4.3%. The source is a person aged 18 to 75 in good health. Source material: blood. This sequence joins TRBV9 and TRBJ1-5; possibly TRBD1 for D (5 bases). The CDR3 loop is CASSSGGESNQPQHF. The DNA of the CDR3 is TGTGCCAGCAGCTCAGGAGGGGAGAGCAATCAGCCCCAGCATTTT.